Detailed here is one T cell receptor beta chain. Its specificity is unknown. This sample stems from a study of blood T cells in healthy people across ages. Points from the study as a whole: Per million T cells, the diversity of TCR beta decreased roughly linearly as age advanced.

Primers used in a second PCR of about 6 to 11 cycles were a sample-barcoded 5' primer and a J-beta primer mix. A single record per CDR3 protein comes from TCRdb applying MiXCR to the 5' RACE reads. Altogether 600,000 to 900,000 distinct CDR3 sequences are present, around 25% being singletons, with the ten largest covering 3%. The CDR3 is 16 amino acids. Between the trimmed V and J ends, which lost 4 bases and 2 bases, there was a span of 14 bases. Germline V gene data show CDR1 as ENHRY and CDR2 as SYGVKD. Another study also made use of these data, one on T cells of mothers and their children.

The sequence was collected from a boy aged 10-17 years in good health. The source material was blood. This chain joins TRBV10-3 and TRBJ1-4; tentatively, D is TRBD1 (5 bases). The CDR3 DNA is TGTGCCATCAGTGCCACCACGGGGGGGACTAATGAAAAACTGTTTTTT. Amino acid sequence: CAISATTGGTNEKLFF.